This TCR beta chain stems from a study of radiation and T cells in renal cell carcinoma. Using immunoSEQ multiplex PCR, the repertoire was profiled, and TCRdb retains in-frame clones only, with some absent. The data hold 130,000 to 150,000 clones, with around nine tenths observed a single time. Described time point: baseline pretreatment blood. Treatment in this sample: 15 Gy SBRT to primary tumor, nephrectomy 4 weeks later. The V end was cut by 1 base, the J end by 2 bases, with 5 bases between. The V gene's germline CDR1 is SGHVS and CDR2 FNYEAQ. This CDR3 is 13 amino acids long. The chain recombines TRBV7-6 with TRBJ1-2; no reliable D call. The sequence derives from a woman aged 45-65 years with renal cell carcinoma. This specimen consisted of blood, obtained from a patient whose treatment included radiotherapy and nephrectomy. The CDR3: CASSLGRNYGYTF. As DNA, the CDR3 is TGTGCCAGCAGCTTAGGCCGGAACTATGGCTACACCTTC.